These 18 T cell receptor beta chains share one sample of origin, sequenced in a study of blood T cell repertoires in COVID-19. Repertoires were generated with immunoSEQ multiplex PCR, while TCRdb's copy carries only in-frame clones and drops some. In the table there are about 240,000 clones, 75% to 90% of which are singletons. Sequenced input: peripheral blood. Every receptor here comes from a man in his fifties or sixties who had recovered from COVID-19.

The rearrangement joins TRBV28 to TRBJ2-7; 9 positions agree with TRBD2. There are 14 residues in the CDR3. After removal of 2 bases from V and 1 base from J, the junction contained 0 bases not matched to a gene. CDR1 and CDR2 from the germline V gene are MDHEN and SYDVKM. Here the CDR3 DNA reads TGTGCCAGCAGTTTAAGCGGGGGGTCCTACGAGCAGTACTTC. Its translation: CASSLSGGSYEQYF.

The CDR3 sequence: CASSEAGAGGTLPVFF. DNA for the CDR3: TGTGCCAGCAGTGAAGCGGGAGCGGGGGGAACCCTCCCTGTGTTCTTC. The chain recombines TRBV2 with TRBJ2-1; TRBD2 aligns across 9 bases. There are 16 residues in the CDR3. The germline CDR1 and CDR2 sequences are SNHLY and FYNNEI. Losses at the gene ends were 0 bases for V and 15 bases for J; bases not matched to a gene: 15.

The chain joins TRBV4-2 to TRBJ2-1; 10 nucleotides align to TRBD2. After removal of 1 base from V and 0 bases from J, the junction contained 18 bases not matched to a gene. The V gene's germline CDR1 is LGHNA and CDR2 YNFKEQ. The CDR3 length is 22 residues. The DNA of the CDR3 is TGTGCCAGCAGCCAAGTTCGTTTTCCTAGCGGGGGCGGATTTAGCTCCTACAATGAGCAGTTCTTC. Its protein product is CASSQVRFPSGGGFSSYNEQFF.

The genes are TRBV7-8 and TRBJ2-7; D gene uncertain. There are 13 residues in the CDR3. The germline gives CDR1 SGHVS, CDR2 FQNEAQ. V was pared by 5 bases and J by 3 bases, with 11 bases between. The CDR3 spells CASSRAFGYEQYF. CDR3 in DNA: TGTGCCAGCAGCCGCGCGTTCGGCTACGAGCAGTACTTC.

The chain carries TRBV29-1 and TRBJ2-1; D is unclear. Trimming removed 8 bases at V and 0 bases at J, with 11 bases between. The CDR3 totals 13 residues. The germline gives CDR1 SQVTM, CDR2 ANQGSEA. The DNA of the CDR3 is TGCAGCTTAACACCGTACTCCTACAATGAGCAGTTCTTC. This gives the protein CSLTPYSYNEQFF.

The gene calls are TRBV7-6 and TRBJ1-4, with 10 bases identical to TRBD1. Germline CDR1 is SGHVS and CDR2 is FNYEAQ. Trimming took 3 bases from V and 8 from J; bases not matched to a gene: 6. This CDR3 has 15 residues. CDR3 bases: TGTGCCAGCAGCTTTGGGACAGGGGTGAGAGAAAAACTGTTTTTT. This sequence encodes CASSFGTGVREKLFF.

This chain's CDR3 is CASSLQGVPGELFF. Written as DNA, the CDR3 is TGCGCCAGCAGCTTACAGGGGGTCCCCGGGGAGCTGTTTTTT. V and J are TRBV5-1 and TRBJ2-2, with 8 bases identical to TRBD1. This CDR3 contains 14 residues. Germline CDR1 reads SGHRS; CDR2 reads YFSETQ. V gave up 2 bases and J gave up 6 bases; unmatched junction bases: 3.

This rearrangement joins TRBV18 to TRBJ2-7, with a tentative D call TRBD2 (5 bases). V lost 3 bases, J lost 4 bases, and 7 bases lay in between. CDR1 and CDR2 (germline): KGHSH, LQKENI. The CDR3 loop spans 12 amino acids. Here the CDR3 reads CASSPEVYEQYF. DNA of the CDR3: TGTGCCAGCTCACCGGAGGTTTACGAGCAGTACTTC.

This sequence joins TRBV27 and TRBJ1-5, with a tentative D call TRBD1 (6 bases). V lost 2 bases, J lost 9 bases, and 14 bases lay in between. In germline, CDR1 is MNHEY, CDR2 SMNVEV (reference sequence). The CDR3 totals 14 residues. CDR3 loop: CASSLDRFLRPQHF. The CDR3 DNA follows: TGTGCCAGCAGTTTAGACAGGTTCCTTAGGCCCCAGCATTTT.

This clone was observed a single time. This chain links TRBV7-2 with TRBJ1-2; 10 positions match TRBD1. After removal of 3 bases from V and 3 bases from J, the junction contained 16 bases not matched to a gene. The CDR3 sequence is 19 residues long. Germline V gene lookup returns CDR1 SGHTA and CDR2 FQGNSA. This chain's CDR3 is CASSLGVGTGVRRYYGYTF. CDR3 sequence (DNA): TGTGCCAGCAGCTTGGGGGTGGGGACAGGGGTTCGGCGGTACTATGGCTACACCTTC.

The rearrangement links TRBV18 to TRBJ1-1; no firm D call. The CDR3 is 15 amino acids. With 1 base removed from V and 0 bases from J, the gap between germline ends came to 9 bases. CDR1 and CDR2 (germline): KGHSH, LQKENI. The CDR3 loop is CASSPRALLNTEAFF. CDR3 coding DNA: TGTGCCAGCTCACCACGGGCACTCTTGAACACTGAAGCTTTCTTT.

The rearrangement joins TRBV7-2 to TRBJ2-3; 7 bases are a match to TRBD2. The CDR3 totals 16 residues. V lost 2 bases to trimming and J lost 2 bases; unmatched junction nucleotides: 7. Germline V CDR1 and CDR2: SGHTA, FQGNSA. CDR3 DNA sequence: TGTGCCAGCAGCTTAAGCGGACTAGAAGCCACAGATACGCAGTATTTT. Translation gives CASSLSGLEATDTQYF. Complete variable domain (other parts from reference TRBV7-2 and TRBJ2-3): GAGVSQSPSNKVTEKGKDVELRCDPISGHTALYWYRQSLGQGLEFLIYFQGNSAPDKSGLPSDRFSAERTGGSVSTLTIQRTQQEDSAVYLCASSLSGLEATDTQYFGPGTRLTVL.

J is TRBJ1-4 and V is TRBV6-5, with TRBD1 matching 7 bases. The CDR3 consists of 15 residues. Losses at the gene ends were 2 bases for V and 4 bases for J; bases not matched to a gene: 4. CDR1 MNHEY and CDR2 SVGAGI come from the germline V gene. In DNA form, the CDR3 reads TGTGCCAGCAGTTACACGACAGGGCGTAATGAAAAACTGTTTTTT. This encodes CASSYTTGRNEKLFF.

CDR3 nucleotides: TGCGCCAGCAGCTTTACTAGCTATAGCACAGATACGCAGTATTTT. Translating it yields CASSFTSYSTDTQYF. The rearrangement joins TRBV5-1 to TRBJ2-3; the D gene is possibly TRBD2 (6 bases). The CDR3 is made up of 15 amino acids. From germline, CDR1 is SGHRS and CDR2 YFSETQ. V dropped 2 bases and J dropped 0 bases, with 10 bases sitting between them.

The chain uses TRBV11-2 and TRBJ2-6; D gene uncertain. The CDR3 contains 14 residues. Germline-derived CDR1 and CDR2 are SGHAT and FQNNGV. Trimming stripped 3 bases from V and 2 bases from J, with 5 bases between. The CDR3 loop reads CASSFVTGANVLTF. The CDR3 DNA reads TGTGCCAGCAGCTTTGTCACTGGGGCCAACGTCCTGACTTTC.

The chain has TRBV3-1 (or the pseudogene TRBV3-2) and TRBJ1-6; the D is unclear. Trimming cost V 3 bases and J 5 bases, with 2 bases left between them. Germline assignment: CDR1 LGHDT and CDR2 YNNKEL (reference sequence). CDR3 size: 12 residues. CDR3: CASSHNNSPLHF. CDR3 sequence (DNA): TGTGCCAGCAGCCACAATAATTCACCCCTCCACTTT.

Here the CDR3 reads CASSGRDSPNYEQYF. In DNA form, the CDR3 reads TGCGCCAGCAGTGGGCGGGACAGCCCCAACTACGAGCAGTACTTC. This chain joins TRBV10-2 and TRBJ2-7, with D perhaps matching TRBD1 (7 bases). Deletions cut 4 bases from V and 3 bases from J, with 16 bases between. Germline V gene data show CDR1 as WSHSY and CDR2 as SAAADI. CDR3 length equals 15 residues.

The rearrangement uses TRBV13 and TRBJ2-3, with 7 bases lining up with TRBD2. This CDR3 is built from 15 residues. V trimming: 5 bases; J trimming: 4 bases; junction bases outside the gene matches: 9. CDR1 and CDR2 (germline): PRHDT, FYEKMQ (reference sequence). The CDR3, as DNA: TGTGCCAGCAGCGCGGAGAGCGGGGCAGCAGATACGCAGTATTTT. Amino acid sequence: CASSAESGAADTQYF.